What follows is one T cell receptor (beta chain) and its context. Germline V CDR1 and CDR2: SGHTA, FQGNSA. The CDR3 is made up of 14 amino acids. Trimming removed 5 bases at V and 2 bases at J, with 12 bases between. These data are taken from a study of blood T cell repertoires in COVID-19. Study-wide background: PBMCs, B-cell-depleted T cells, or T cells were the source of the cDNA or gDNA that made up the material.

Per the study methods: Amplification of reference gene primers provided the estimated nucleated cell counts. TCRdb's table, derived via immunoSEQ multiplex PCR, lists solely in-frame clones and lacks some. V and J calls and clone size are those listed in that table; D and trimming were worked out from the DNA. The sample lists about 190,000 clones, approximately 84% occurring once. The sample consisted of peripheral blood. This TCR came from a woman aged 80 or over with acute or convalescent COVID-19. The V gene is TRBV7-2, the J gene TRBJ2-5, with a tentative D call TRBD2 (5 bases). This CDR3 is CASSRGSRQETQYF. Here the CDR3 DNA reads TGTGCCAGCAGCCGCGGGTCTCGGCAAGAGACCCAGTACTTC.